This T cell receptor beta chain was recovered during a study of T cell responses to AZD1222 COVID-19 vaccine. V was clipped by 3 bases and J by 4 bases, with 25 bases between them. The V gene's germline CDR1 is GTSNPN and CDR2 SVGIG (reference sequence). This CDR3 is 17 amino acids long. With respect to this clone: Its antigen is not known.

Libraries were prepared by immunoSEQ multiplex PCR; TCRdb keeps only in-frame clonotypes and omits some of them. The sample carries more than 150,000 clones, almost 90% recorded once. Points from the study as a whole: Seropositivity was recorded at baseline in only 6 or 7 AZD1222 recipients. Repertoires were sampled only after the peak T cell response.

The gene calls are TRBV30 and TRBJ2-7; D may be TRBD2 (6 bases). The sample here was peripheral blood, taken on day 0 of AZD1222 vaccination. The source is an adult in good health. The CDR3: CAWRAGVSGTLRYEQYF. Written as DNA, the CDR3 is TGTGCCTGGAGGGCTGGGGTTAGCGGAACTTTAAGGTACGAGCAGTACTTC.